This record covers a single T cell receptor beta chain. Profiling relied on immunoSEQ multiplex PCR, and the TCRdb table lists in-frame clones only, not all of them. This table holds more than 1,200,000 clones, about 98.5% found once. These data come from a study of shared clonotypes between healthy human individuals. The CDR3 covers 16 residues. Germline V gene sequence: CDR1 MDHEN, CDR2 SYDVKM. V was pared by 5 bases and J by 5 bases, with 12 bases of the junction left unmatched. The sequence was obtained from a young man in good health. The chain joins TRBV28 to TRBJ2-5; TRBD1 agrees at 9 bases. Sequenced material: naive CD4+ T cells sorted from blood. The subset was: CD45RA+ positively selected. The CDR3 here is CASSIRTGESEETQYF. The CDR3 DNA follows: TGTGCCAGCAGTATAAGGACAGGGGAGAGTGAGGAGACCCAGTACTTC.